This TCR beta chain was obtained from a study of cytomegalovirus exposure and HLA in healthy donors. Findings and limits, study-wide: With high specificity and sensitivity, the classifier reportedly diagnosed cytomegalovirus status.

TCRdb's copy holds only in-frame clones and misses some; the assay was immunoSEQ multiplex PCR. The sample carries over 200,000 clones, approximately 88% recorded once. About this clone itself: Antigen unknown.

CDR3 length: 14 amino acids. Trimming removed 2 bases at V and 1 base at J, with 9 bases between. The germline gives CDR1 SGHRS, CDR2 YFSETQ. The study drew the donors from its roughly 120-subject validation cohort, separate from the roughly 700-subject first cohort. The chain links TRBV5-1 to TRBJ1-1; D uncertain. The receptor was isolated from a young woman in good health and CMV-seropositive. The source material was PBMCs. CDR3 residues: CASSFPGANTEAFF. CDR3 coding DNA: TGCGCCAGCAGCTTTCCGGGCGCGAACACTGAAGCTTTCTTT.